This entry is about one T cell receptor beta chain. The data originate from a study of blood T cell repertoires in COVID-19. As for the study in general: Sites in the United States, Italy and Spain provided acute and convalescent COVID-19 samples. T cells, B-cell-depleted T cells, or PBMCs supplied cDNA or gDNA.

The Seattle patients joined while their infection was active and were tracked longitudinally afterward. Germline CDR1 KGHSH, CDR2 LQKENI. With V trimmed by 6 bases and J by 3 bases, 9 bases remained unmatched. The CDR3 covers 15 residues. Study processing details: Scientists estimated how many nucleated cells there were by amplifying reference gene primers. Assay: immunoSEQ multiplex PCR; the TCRdb copy retains only in-frame clones and omits some. V and J calls and clone size are those listed in that table; D and trimming were worked out from the DNA. The sample yields about 150,000 clones, around 85% seen once.

Material: peripheral blood. The TCR was taken from a man in his sixties with COVID-19, enrolled during active disease. J is TRBJ2-7 and V is TRBV18; TRBD1 aligns across 9 bases. CDR3 coding DNA: TGTGCCAGCTCCTCTCGGACAGGGGTAATCTACGAGCAGTACTTC. Translated, it gives CASSSRTGVIYEQYF.